A selection of T cell receptor beta chains follows, all from one sample in a study of cytomegalovirus exposure and HLA in healthy donors. TCRdb's table, derived via immunoSEQ multiplex PCR, lists solely in-frame clones and lacks some. The sample carries over 90,000 clones, roughly three quarters recorded once. The sample was PBMCs. The receptors derive from a woman aged 55-75 years in good health and CMV-seropositive. Both conserved end residues are part of each CDR3. The D gene is left open where the match is weak. Size is stated for part of the rows, as once, few or many counts, or as a class when the clone is expanded.

few	TRBV4-1	.	TRBJ1-3	TGCGCCAGCAGCCAAGAGGACCAGGGAAGGTCTGGAAACACCATATATTTT	CASSQEDQGRSGNTIYF
.	TRBV28	.	TRBJ2-7	TGTGCCAGCAGTTTAGGGGCCACCTACGAGCAGTACTTC	CASSLGATYEQYF
.	TRBV19	.	TRBJ2-5	TGTGCCAGTAGTATAGATCTATTACGAGAGACCCAGTACTTC	CASSIDLLRETQYF
.	TRBV14	.	TRBJ2-1	TGTGCCAGCAGCCCTAACCTTCAGGAGGTGCAGTTCTTC	CASSPNLQEVQFF
.	TRBV15	.	TRBJ1-4	TGTGCCACCAGCAGGACCCCTCGCCGGGTATCTAATGAAAAACTGTTTTTT	CATSRTPRRVSNEKLFF
few	TRBV29-1	.	TRBJ1-4	TGCAGCGTATCTATCGGGGAAAAACTGTTTTTT	CSVSIGEKLFF
.	TRBV7-9	.	TRBJ1-3	TGTGCCAGCGGCTCTAACCGGGAAAGACGAAACACCATATATTTT	CASGSNRERRNTIYF
.	TRBV15	.	TRBJ1-5	TGTGCCACCAGCAGACCAGGGTATAGCAATCAGCCCCAGCATTTT	CATSRPGYSNQPQHF
once	TRBV9	TRBD1	TRBJ1-2	TGTGCCAGCAGCGGTGGGACAGGGGATTTCTATGGCTACACCTTC	CASSGGTGDFYGYTF
.	TRBV13	TRBD2	TRBJ2-1	TGTGCCAGCAGCCCCGAGGGACTACAACTCTACAATGAGCAGTTCTTC	CASSPEGLQLYNEQFF
.	TRBV15	TRBD2	TRBJ2-3	TGTGCCACCAGCAGAGGGCGGGAGTGGATAGATACGCAGTATTTT	CATSRGREWIDTQYF
.	TRBV5-6	.	TRBJ1-3	TGTGCCAGCAGCTTGGTCCCAGGGGCGGAAAACACCATATATTTT	CASSLVPGAENTIYF
.	TRBV28	.	TRBJ2-5	TGTGCCAGCAGTTTTCGCAGGGAAGAGACCCAGTACTTC	CASSFRREETQYF
few	TRBV11-2	TRBD1	TRBJ1-2	TGTGCCAGCAGCTGGTTGGACGGGACAGATGGCTACACCTTC	CASSWLDGTDGYTF
.	TRBV11-2	TRBD1	TRBJ2-7	TGTGCCAGCAGCTTAGCAGGGGGAGAATCCTACGAGCAGTACTTC	CASSLAGGESYEQYF
once	TRBV28	.	TRBJ2-3	TGTGCCAGCAGTCTCTACTTGAGGAGGAGGATGGACGATACGCAGTATTTT	CASSLYLRRRMDDTQYF
few	TRBV5-4	.	TRBJ2-1	TGTGCCAGCAGCTTGGGTGGGGGGGGCAACAATGAGCAGTTCTTC	CASSLGGGGNNEQFF
few	TRBV7-8	TRBD1	TRBJ1-2	TGTGCCAGCAGCTTAGGAAGGGGACAGAACTATGGCTACACCTTC	CASSLGRGQNYGYTF
.	TRBV29-1	TRBD2	TRBJ2-5	TGCAGCGTCGGAAAGACGGGAGGGCGGGAGACCCAGTACTTC	CSVGKTGGRETQYF
.	TRBV29-1	TRBD2	TRBJ2-5	TGCAGCGAGTTAGGGACTAGCGGGCAAGAGACCCAGTACTTC	CSELGTSGQETQYF
once	TRBV5-1	TRBD2	TRBJ2-1	TGCGCCAGCACGCGGGAGCAGAATACTCACTACAATGAGCAGTTCTTC	CASTREQNTHYNEQFF
.	TRBV5-6	TRBD1	TRBJ1-5	TGTGCCAGCAGCCCGGCGGGCAGGGGGGATTCTCAGCCCCAGCATTTT	CASSPAGRGDSQPQHF
.	TRBV7-9	TRBD2	TRBJ2-1	TGTGCCAGCAGCCCCTTAGCGGGAGGGCCCAGCTCCTACAATGAGCAGTTCTTC	CASSPLAGGPSSYNEQFF
.	TRBV7-9	.	TRBJ2-7	TGTGCCAGCAGTCGACCGGGACATCGCTCCTACGAGCAGTACTTC	CASSRPGHRSYEQYF
.	TRBV27	.	TRBJ2-7	TGTGCCAGCAGACGGAGTCCCCGGGGAAACGAGCAGTACTTC	CASRRSPRGNEQYF
once	TRBV4-1	.	TRBJ2-5	TGCGCCAGCAGCCAAGCCCAGTTACAAGAGACCCAGTACTTC	CASSQAQLQETQYF
.	TRBV9	TRBD1	TRBJ1-2	TGTGCCAGCAGCGGGGGACAGGGGCCATCAGGTGGCTACACCTTC	CASSGGQGPSGGYTF
.	TRBV4-1	TRBD1	TRBJ2-5	TGCGCCAGCAGCCAATTAGGACAGGGAGAGACCCAGTACTTC	CASSQLGQGETQYF
.	TRBV4-1	.	TRBJ2-5	TGCGCCAGCAGCCAAGACAGGGGAGTGACCCAGTACTTC	CASSQDRGVTQYF
.	TRBV18	.	TRBJ1-5	TGTGCCAGCTCACCCTCCGGAGGGAATCAGCCCCAGCATTTT	CASSPSGGNQPQHF
few	TRBV10-3	.	TRBJ2-7	TGTGCCATCAGTTACTCGCTGCCTACCTACGAGCAGTACTTC	CAISYSLPTYEQYF
.	TRBV30	.	TRBJ1-5	TGTGCCTGGAGTGGGGCCTCGGGGCAGCCCCAGCATTTT	CAWSGASGQPQHF
.	TRBV5-1	TRBD2	TRBJ2-1	TGCGCCAGCAGCTCTCACCTGACTAGCGGGAGCAATGAGCAGTTCTTC	CASSSHLTSGSNEQFF
once	TRBV6-1	.	TRBJ1-2	TGTGCCAGCAACCCCACGGGGGGTGACTATGGCTACACCTTC	CASNPTGGDYGYTF
few	TRBV25-1	TRBD2	TRBJ2-7	TGTGCCAGCAGTGAGGGGGGGACGGTACCCTACGAGCAGTACTTC	CASSEGGTVPYEQYF
.	TRBV6-1	.	TRBJ1-1	TGTGCCAGCCATGAGGGGGTGGGCACTGAAGCTTTCTTT	CASHEGVGTEAFF
.	TRBV5-8	.	TRBJ1-3	TGTGCCAGCAGCTTGGTCGAGGCGGGAAACACCATATATTTT	CASSLVEAGNTIYF
few	TRBV6-1	.	TRBJ1-5	TGTGCCAGCAGTGAAATTGGAGGCCCCAGGCAGCCCCAGCATTTT	CASSEIGGPRQPQHF
once	TRBV29-1	.	TRBJ1-1	TGCAGCGTGCGGGGAGCCGCTGAAGCTTTCTTT	CSVRGAAEAFF
.	TRBV27	.	TRBJ2-3	TGTGCCAGCAGTTTTTTAGGGGTAGATACGCAGTATTTT	CASSFLGVDTQYF